Below are 32 T cell receptor beta chains sequenced from a single sample in a study of blood T cell repertoires in COVID-19. TCRdb keeps only in-frame clones here, not all; method: immunoSEQ multiplex PCR. The data hold under 250,000 clones, with about four fifths observed a single time. The sample was peripheral blood. These receptors originate from a man aged 50 or older with active or convalescent COVID-19.

The genes are TRBV29-1 and TRBJ2-5; tentative D call: TRBD2 (5 bases). The germline V and J ends were trimmed by 4 bases and 5 bases, with 14 bases remaining between them. In germline, CDR1 is SQVTM, CDR2 ANQGSEA. The CDR3 spans 13 residues. CDR3 DNA: TGCAGCGTTGGGGGAGCTGGAGCGGAGACCCAGTACTTC. This sequence encodes CSVGGAGAETQYF.

This clone turned up a few times. The CDR3 loop is CASSSRGQGGYTF. DNA of the CDR3: TGTGCCAGCAGCTCGAGGGGACAGGGAGGCTACACCTTC. This rearrangement joins TRBV7-9 to TRBJ1-2; 9 bases line up with TRBD1. This CDR3 is built from 13 residues. Germline lookup yields CDR1 SEHNR and CDR2 FQNEAQ (reference sequence). The ends lost 4 bases at V and 8 bases at J; junction bases unmatched: 5.

The chain links TRBV6-2 or TRBV6-3 to TRBJ2-7; a possible D gene is TRBD2 (6 bases). With 2 bases removed from V and 3 bases from J, the gap between germline ends came to 17 bases. This CDR3 comprises 16 residues. The germline V gene encodes CDR1 MNHEY and CDR2 SVGEGT. The CDR3 nucleotides are TGTGCCAGCAGTTACCCAGGGCGGGGACGGAACTACGAGCAGTACTTC. Translating gives CASSYPGRGRNYEQYF.

The V call is TRBV19, the J call TRBJ2-1; 8 bases match TRBD1. V dropped 5 bases and J dropped 1; count of bases not matched to a gene: 7. Germline CDR1 and CDR2: LNHDA and SQIVND (reference sequence). This CDR3 spans 16 amino acids. As DNA, the CDR3 is TGTGCCAGTAGTGTCAAAGGACAGGGTTCCTACAATGAGCAGTTCTTC. Translating gives CASSVKGQGSYNEQFF.

The chain recombines TRBV5-5 with TRBJ2-7; 9 bases are shared with TRBD1. Trimming removed 5 bases from V and 5 bases from J; junction bases left unmatched: 5. The CDR3 runs to 13 residues. Germline CDR1 is SGHKS and CDR2 is YYEKEE (reference sequence). The CDR3 sequence: CASRGTGRDEQYF. The CDR3 DNA is TGTGCCAGCAGAGGGACAGGGCGGGACGAGCAGTACTTC.

V and J are TRBV5-1 and TRBJ2-5, with D hard to call. Trimming removed 0 bases at V and 1 base at J, with 7 bases between. CDR1 and CDR2 from the germline V gene are SGHRS and YFSETQ. CDR3 size: 14 residues. CDR3 amino acids: CASSLGSVQETQYF. In DNA, the CDR3 is TGCGCCAGCAGCTTGGGCTCAGTCCAAGAGACCCAGTACTTC.

This clone appeared once. The V and J genes are TRBV12-3 or TRBV12-4 and TRBJ1-1; D unclear. Trimming left V 1 base short and J 8 bases short, with 11 bases between. There are 13 residues in the CDR3. Here the CDR3 reads CASSLVVVAEAFF. For the CDR3, the DNA is TGTGCCAGCAGTTTAGTGGTGGTAGCCGAAGCTTTCTTT.

On this clone itself: At one end the junction does not follow the germline gene, possibly because of a read error. The rearrangement uses TRBV7-9 and TRBJ1-6; unclear D gene. Germline V CDR1 and CDR2: SEHNR, FQNEAQ (reference sequence). This CDR3 region has 14 residues. CDR3: CASTLGDNHSPLHF. For the CDR3, the DNA is TGTGCCAGCACCTTAGGCGATAATCATTCACCCCTCCACTTT. The variable domain in full, completed from reference TRBV7-9 and TRBJ1-6, reads DTGVSQNPRHKITKRGQNVTFRCDPISEHNRLYWYRQTLGQGPEFLTYFQNEAQLEKSRLLSDRFSAERPKGSFSTLEIQRTEQGDSAMYLCASTLGDNHSPLHFGNGTRLTVT.

The genes are TRBV7-9 and TRBJ1-1, with 9 bases fitting TRBD1. Germline V gene data show CDR1 as SEHNR and CDR2 as FQNEAQ (reference sequence). The J segment lost 6 bases and the V segment lost 4 bases, leaving 9 bases of the junction unmatched. This CDR3 spans 15 amino acids. The CDR3 reads CASSYTTGGWAEAFF. CDR3 DNA: TGTGCCAGCAGCTATACTACAGGGGGCTGGGCTGAAGCTTTCTTT.

The chain links TRBV24-1 to TRBJ1-5, with 8 bases that match TRBD1. CDR1 and CDR2 (germline): KGHDR, SFDVKD. This CDR3 is built from 15 residues. The V segment lost 7 bases and the J segment 4 bases; nucleotides outside the gene matches: 8. The CDR3 coding sequence is TGTGCCACCAGAGCCTCGACAGGGGCAAATCAGCCCCAGCATTTT. Amino acids: CATRASTGANQPQHF.

The V call is TRBV28, the J call TRBJ2-5, with a weak D call TRBD2 (6 bases). The V gene lost 5 bases and the J gene lost 1 base, with 8 bases spanning the gap. Germline V gene lookup returns CDR1 MDHEN and CDR2 SYDVKM. This CDR3 is 13 amino acids long. CDR3 DNA sequence: TGTGCCAGCAGTGGCGGGGCCCAAGAGACCCAGTACTTC. Residues: CASSGGAQETQYF.

The chain recombines TRBV10-3 with TRBJ2-3, with 7 positions matching TRBD2. Germline CDR1 is ENHRY and CDR2 is SYGVKD. CDR3 length equals 15 residues. The trim removed 7 bases at V and 4 bases at J, leaving 11 bases unmatched. The CDR3 loop is CAIKRAGEPSDTQYF. In DNA, the CDR3 is TGTGCCATCAAACGGGCGGGGGAGCCGTCAGATACGCAGTATTTT.

About this clone: Germline is not matched at one junction end, which may reflect a read error. This sequence joins TRBV5-1 and TRBJ2-7; tentative D call: TRBD1 (6 bases). Germline lookup yields CDR1 SGHRS and CDR2 YFSETQ. The CDR3 runs to 13 residues. The CDR3 protein is CASSLNGRGPFVF. DNA for the CDR3: TGCGCCAGCAGCTTGAACGGCAGGGGCCCGTTCGTGTTC.

This chain uses TRBV9 with TRBJ1-1; the D gene is possibly TRBD1 (5 bases). Germline CDR1 reads SGDLS; CDR2 reads YYNGEE. Trimming stripped 0 bases from V and 6 bases from J, with 12 bases between. CDR3 length: 14 residues. The CDR3 DNA is TGTGCCAGCAGCGTAGACGGGGGTAGGTCTGAAGCTTTCTTT. The encoded protein is CASSVDGGRSEAFF.

This clone has only one observation. V gene TRBV9 combines with J gene TRBJ1-2; no firm D call. The CDR3 runs to 15 residues. CDR1 and CDR2 (germline): SGDLS, YYNGEE. The V gene lost 4 bases and the J gene lost 0 bases, with 13 bases spanning the gap. The DNA for the CDR3 is TGTGCCAGCAGCACCTCAGGTTTTTCTAACTATGGCTACACCTTC. Translation: CASSTSGFSNYGYTF.

This clone was observed a few times. This chain connects TRBV29-1 to TRBJ1-4, with D uncertain. Germline values: CDR1 SQVTM, CDR2 ANQGSEA. This CDR3 contains 15 residues. The V and J ends lost 7 bases and 0 bases respectively, with 15 bases between them. The CDR3 sequence is CSALTTRATNEKLFF. As DNA, the CDR3 is TGCAGCGCCCTGACGACCCGGGCAACTAATGAAAAACTGTTTTTT.

The table lists this clone with a few counts. The chain joins TRBV29-1 to TRBJ1-5; a weak D match, TRBD1 (5 bases). V lost 2 bases to trimming and J lost 2 bases, with 7 bases between them. The CDR3 consists of 13 residues. Germline CDR1 and CDR2: SQVTM and ANQGSEA. The CDR3 region has the DNA TGCAGCGTTGAATTAGGGGGCAATCAGCCCCAGCATTTT. Translation gives CSVELGGNQPQHF.

The rearrangement links TRBV5-1 to TRBJ2-1; D perhaps matches TRBD1 (6 bases). Germline V gene sequence: CDR1 SGHRS, CDR2 YFSETQ. Trimming took 4 bases from V and 0 from J, leaving 14 bases between them. The CDR3 covers 16 residues. In DNA form, the CDR3 reads TGCGCCAGCAGCGACCGGGACATGAGCTCCTACAATGAGCAGTTCTTC. Protein sequence: CASSDRDMSSYNEQFF.

The V call is TRBV7-2, the J call TRBJ2-7; possibly TRBD1 for D (5 bases). The V gene lost 5 bases and the J gene lost 5 bases, with 25 bases spanning the gap. The CDR3 spans 17 residues. CDR1 is SGHTA, CDR2 FQGNSA, per germline. This chain's CDR3 is CASSPRGHFGDPNEQYF. CDR3 nucleotides: TGTGCCAGCAGCCCAAGGGGCCATTTTGGGGATCCCAACGAGCAGTACTTC.

V is TRBV28 and J is TRBJ2-5; maybe TRBD2 (7 bases). The CDR3 loop spans 17 amino acids. The V end lost 5 bases, the J end lost 5 bases, and 24 bases lay between the germline ends. In germline, CDR1 is MDHEN, CDR2 SYDVKM. The DNA for the CDR3 is TGTGCCAGCAGTCCACACGGTAATCCGGGGGGCAAGGAGACCCAGTACTTC. Encoded protein: CASSPHGNPGGKETQYF.

This chain connects TRBV6-5 to TRBJ1-1; D possibly corresponds to TRBD1 (6 bases). Germline-derived CDR1 and CDR2 are MNHEY and SVGAGI. There are 14 residues in the CDR3. The V end was cut by 5 bases, the J end by 4 bases, with 14 bases between. The CDR3: CASSPGAPGTEAFF. The CDR3 DNA sequence: TGTGCCAGCAGTCCAGGGGCGCCGGGCACTGAAGCTTTCTTT.

This chain uses TRBV11-2 with TRBJ1-1, with TRBD1 identical over 8 bases. Trimming removed 4 bases from V and 1 base from J; junction bases left unmatched: 5. Looked up from germline, CDR1 is SGHAT and CDR2 is FQNNGV. The CDR3 extends over 15 amino acids. The CDR3 region has the DNA TGTGCCAGCAGCTCCAGGGGGCTAGGGAACACTGAAGCTTTCTTT. Translated, it gives CASSSRGLGNTEAFF.

The V and J genes are TRBV20-1 and TRBJ2-3; a possible D gene is TRBD2 (7 bases). V dropped 3 bases and J dropped 1 base, with 11 bases sitting between them. CDR1 DFQATT and CDR2 SNEGSKA come from the germline V gene (reference sequence). The CDR3 totals 14 residues. Written as DNA, the CDR3 is TGCAGTGCTAGTTCGGGGGGCCGCACAGATACGCAGTATTTT. Translated, it gives CSASSGGRTDTQYF.

The chain joins TRBV5-5 to TRBJ2-2, with D perhaps TRBD1 (6 bases). Trimming removed 1 base at V and 5 bases at J, with 15 bases between. The germline V gene has CDR1 SGHKS and CDR2 YYEKEE (reference sequence). This CDR3 spans 16 amino acids. CDR3 nucleotide sequence: TGTGCCAGCAGCTTGAGAGTGACAGGTTGGACCGGGGAGCTGTTTTTT. This codes for CASSLRVTGWTGELFF.

CDR3 sequence reads: CASSPSRGRGGELFF. Written as DNA, the CDR3 is TGTGCCAGTAGTCCGTCACGGGGAAGAGGCGGGGAGCTGTTTTTT. The gene calls are TRBV19 and TRBJ2-2; TRBD2 might be the D (5 bases). This CDR3 region has 15 residues. Trimming stripped 5 bases from V and 7 bases from J, with 17 bases between. The germline V gene encodes CDR1 LNHDA and CDR2 SQIVND (reference sequence).

This chain uses TRBV15 with TRBJ1-2; 8 bases agree with TRBD1. V was pared by 5 bases and J by 8 bases, with 7 bases of the junction left unmatched. Germline V gene sequence: CDR1 LNHNV, CDR2 YYDKDF (reference sequence). CDR3 size: 13 residues. Written as DNA, the CDR3 is TGTGCCACCAGCGTCGACAGGGGTCTCGGCTACACCTTC. This sequence encodes CATSVDRGLGYTF.

The chain uses TRBV11-2 and TRBJ2-1, with 7 bases that match TRBD1. This CDR3 is built from 18 residues. The J segment lost 7 bases and the V segment lost 1 base, leaving 16 bases of the junction unmatched. Germline loops: CDR1 SGHAT, CDR2 FQNNGV. In DNA form, the CDR3 reads TGTGCCAGCAGCTTAGCCCGGGTAACAGGGGTCCCGGGGAATGAGCAGTTCTTC. Translated, it gives CASSLARVTGVPGNEQFF.

This chain joins TRBV6-4 and TRBJ1-2; 9 bases agree with TRBD1. Germline V lookup: CDR1 MRHNA, CDR2 SNTAGT. The trim removed 4 bases at V and 1 base at J, leaving 4 bases unmatched. This CDR3 comprises 15 residues. The chain's CDR3 is CASSAGTGNNYGYTF. In DNA, the CDR3 is TGTGCCAGCAGTGCCGGGACAGGGAATAACTATGGCTACACCTTC.

J is TRBJ1-1 and V is TRBV5-1; TRBD1 is a possible D gene (5 bases). CDR1 is SGHRS, CDR2 YFSETQ, per germline. Between the trimmed V and J ends, which lost 3 bases and 0 bases, there was a span of 9 bases. This CDR3 region has 14 residues. The CDR3 reads CASSSDRMNTEAFF. The CDR3 DNA reads TGCGCCAGCAGCTCAGACAGAATGAACACTGAAGCTTTCTTT.

The chain recombines TRBV7-3 with TRBJ2-2, with TRBD2 matching over 7 bases. CDR1 and CDR2 from the germline V gene are SGHTA and FQGTGA. Losses at the gene ends were 5 bases for V and 6 bases for J; bases not matched to a gene: 6. The CDR3 length is 14 residues. The CDR3 DNA follows: TGTGCCAGCAGCCCCGTCGCGGGAGCCGGGGAGCTGTTTTTT. As protein: CASSPVAGAGELFF.

The V and J genes are TRBV11-2 and TRBJ2-2; 10 positions match TRBD2. Germline V gene sequence: CDR1 SGHAT, CDR2 FQNNGV. The V and J ends lost 2 bases and 7 bases, in that order; junction bases with no gene match: 13. The CDR3 has 18 residues. The CDR3 DNA reads TGTGCCAGCAGCTTACGGGGGGGACTAGCGCGTGTGGACGGGGAGCTGTTTTTT. This encodes CASSLRGGLARVDGELFF.

The CDR3 here is CASSEALGQGNEQFF. Here the CDR3 DNA reads TGTGCCAGCAGTGAAGCGCTAGGGCAGGGCAATGAGCAGTTCTTC. This chain joins TRBV2 and TRBJ2-1; possibly TRBD1 for D (5 bases). CDR1 is SNHLY and CDR2 is FYNNEI in the germline V gene. V lost 0 bases and J 6 bases, leaving 12 bases between the germline ends. This CDR3 contains 15 residues.